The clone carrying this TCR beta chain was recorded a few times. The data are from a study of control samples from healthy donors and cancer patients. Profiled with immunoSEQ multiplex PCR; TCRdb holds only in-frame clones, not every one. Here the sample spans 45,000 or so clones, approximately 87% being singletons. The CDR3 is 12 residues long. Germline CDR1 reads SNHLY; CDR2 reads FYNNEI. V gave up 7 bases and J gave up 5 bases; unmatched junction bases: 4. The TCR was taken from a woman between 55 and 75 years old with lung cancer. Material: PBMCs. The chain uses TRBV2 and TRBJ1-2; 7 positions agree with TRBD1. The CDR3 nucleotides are TGTGCCAGCATACGACAGGGTTATGGCTACACCTTC. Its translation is CASIRQGYGYTF.